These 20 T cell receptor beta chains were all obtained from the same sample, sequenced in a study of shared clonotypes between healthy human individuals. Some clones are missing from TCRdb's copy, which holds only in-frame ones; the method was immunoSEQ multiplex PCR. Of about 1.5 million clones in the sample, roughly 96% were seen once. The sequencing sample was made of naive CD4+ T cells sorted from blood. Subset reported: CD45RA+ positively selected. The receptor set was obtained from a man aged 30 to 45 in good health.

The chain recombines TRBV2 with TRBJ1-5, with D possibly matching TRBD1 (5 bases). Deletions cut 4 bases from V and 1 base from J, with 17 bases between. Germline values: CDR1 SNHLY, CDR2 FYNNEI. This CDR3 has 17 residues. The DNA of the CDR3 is TGTGCCAGCAGTGCGGCAGGGATAGGACTAAGCAATCAGCCCCAGCATTTT. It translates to CASSAAGIGLSNQPQHF.

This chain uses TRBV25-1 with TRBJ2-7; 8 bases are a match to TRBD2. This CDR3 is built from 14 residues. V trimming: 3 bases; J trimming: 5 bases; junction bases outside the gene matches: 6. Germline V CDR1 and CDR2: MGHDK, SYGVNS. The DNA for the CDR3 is TGTGCCAGCAGTGACCCGGGACTAGTAAACGAGCAGTACTTC. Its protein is CASSDPGLVNEQYF.

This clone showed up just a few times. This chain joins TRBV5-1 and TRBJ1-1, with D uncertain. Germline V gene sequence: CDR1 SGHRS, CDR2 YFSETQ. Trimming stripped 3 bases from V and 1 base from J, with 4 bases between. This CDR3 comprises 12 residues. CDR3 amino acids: CASSSQNTEAFF. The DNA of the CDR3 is TGCGCCAGCAGCTCCCAGAACACTGAAGCTTTCTTT.

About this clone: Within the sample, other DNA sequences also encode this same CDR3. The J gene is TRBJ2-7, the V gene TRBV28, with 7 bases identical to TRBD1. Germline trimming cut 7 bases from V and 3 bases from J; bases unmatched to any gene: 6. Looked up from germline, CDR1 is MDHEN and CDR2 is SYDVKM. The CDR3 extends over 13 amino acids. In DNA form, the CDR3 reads TGTGCCAGCACACCGGGACAGAGCTACGAGCAGTACTTC. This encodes CASTPGQSYEQYF.

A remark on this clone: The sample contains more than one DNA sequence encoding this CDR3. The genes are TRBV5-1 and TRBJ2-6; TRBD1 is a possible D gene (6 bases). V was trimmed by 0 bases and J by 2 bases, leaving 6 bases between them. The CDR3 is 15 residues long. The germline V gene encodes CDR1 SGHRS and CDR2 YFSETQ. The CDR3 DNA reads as TGCGCCAGCAGCTTGGCAGGGGCTGGGGCCAACGTCCTGACTTTC. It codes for CASSLAGAGANVLTF.

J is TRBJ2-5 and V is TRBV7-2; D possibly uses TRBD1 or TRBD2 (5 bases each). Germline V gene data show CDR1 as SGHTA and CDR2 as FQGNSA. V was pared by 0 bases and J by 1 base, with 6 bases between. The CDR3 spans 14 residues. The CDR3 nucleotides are TGTGCCAGCAGCTTAGCGGGGACCCAAGAGACCCAGTACTTC. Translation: CASSLAGTQETQYF.

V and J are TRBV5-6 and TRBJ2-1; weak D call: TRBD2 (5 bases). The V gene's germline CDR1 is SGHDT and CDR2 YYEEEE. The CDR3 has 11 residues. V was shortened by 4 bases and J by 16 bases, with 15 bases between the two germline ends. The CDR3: CASSGGVGEFF. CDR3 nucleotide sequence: TGTGCCAGCAGCGGAGGAGTGGGAGAATTCTTC.

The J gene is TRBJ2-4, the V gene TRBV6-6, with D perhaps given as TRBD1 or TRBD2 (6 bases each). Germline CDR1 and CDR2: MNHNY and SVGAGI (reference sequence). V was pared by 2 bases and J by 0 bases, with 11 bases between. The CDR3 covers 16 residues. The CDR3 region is CASSYNGGQAKNIQYF. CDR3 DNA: TGTGCCAGCAGTTACAATGGGGGGCAAGCCAAAAACATTCAGTACTTC.

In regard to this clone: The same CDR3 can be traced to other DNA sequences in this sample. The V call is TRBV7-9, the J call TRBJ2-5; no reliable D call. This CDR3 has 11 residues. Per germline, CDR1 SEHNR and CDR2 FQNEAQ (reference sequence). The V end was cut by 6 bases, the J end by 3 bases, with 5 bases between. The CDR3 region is CASSREETQYF. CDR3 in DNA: TGTGCCAGCAGTAGAGAAGAGACCCAGTACTTC.

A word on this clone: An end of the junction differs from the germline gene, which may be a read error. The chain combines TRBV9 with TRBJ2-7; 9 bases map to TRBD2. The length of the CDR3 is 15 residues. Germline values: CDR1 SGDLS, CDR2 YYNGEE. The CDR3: CASSVGGTSSHEQYF. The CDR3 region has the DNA TGTGCCAGCAGCGTAGGGGGGACTAGCTCCCACGAGCAGTACTTC. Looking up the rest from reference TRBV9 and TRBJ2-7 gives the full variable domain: DSGVTQTPKHLITATGQRVTLRCSPRSGDLSVYWYQQSLDQGLQFLIQYYNGEERAKGNILERFSAQQFPDLHSELNLSSLELGDSALYFCASSVGGTSSHEQYFGPGTRLTVT.

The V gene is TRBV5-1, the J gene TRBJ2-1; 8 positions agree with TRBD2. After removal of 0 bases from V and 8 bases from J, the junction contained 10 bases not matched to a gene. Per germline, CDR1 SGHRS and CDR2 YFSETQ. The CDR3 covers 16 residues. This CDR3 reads CASSLALAVLWDEQFF. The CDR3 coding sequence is TGCGCCAGCAGCTTGGCACTAGCGGTCCTATGGGATGAGCAGTTCTTC.

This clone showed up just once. CDR3 bases: TGTGCCAGCAGACCGGGGTACCGCTCTGGGGCCAACGTCCTGACTTTC. It yields the protein CASRPGYRSGANVLTF. The chain links TRBV28 to TRBJ2-6, with a possible D match to TRBD2 (5 bases). V lost 6 bases, J lost 0 bases, and 12 bases lay in between. The CDR3 is 16 amino acids. Germline loops: CDR1 MDHEN, CDR2 SYDVKM. The full variable domain, rest sourced from reference TRBV28 and TRBJ2-6, is DVKVTQSSRYLVKRTGEKVFLECVQDMDHENMFWYRQDPGLGLRLIYFSYDVKMKEKGDIPEGYSVSREKKERFSLILESASTNQTSMYLCASRPGYRSGANVLTFGAGSRLTVL.

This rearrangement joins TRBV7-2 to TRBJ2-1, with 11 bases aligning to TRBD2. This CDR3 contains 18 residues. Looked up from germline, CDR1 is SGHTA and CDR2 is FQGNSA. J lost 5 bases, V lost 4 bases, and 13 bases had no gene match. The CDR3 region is CASSSQTRLAGIHNEQFF. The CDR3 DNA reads TGTGCCAGCAGCTCCCAAACCAGACTAGCGGGAATCCACAATGAGCAGTTCTTC.

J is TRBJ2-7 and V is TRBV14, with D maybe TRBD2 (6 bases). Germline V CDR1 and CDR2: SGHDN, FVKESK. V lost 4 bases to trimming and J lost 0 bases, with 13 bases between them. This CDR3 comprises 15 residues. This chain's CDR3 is CASSPGASASYEQYF. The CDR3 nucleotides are TGTGCCAGCAGCCCTGGGGCTAGCGCCTCCTACGAGCAGTACTTC.

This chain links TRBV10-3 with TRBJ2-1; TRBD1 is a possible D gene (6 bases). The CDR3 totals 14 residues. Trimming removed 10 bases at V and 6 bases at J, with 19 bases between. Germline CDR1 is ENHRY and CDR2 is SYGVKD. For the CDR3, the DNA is TGTGCCACCGCCGACGGTAGCAGGGGCAATGAGCAGTTCTTC. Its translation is CATADGSRGNEQFF.

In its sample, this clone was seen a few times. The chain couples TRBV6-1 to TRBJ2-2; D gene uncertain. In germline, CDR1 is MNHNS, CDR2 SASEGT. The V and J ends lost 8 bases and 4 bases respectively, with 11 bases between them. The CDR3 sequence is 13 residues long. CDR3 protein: CASVDLLTGELFF. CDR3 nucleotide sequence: TGTGCCAGCGTCGACTTGCTCACCGGGGAGCTGTTTTTT.

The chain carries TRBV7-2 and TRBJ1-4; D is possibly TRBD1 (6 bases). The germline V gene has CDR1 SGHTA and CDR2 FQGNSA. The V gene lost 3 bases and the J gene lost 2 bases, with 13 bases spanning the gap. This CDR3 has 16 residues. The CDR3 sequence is CASSLDWGATNEKLFF. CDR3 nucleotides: TGTGCCAGCAGCTTGGATTGGGGGGCTACTAATGAAAAACTGTTTTTT. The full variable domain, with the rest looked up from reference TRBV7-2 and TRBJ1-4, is GAGVSQSPSNKVTEKGKDVELRCDPISGHTALYWYRQSLGQGLEFLIYFQGNSAPDKSGLPSDRFSAERTGGSVSTLTIQRTQQEDSAVYLCASSLDWGATNEKLFFGSGTQLSVL.

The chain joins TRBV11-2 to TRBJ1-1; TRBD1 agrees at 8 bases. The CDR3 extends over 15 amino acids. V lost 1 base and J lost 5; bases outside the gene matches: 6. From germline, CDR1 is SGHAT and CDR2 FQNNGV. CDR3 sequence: CASSLAGQAGTEAFF. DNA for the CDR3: TGTGCCAGCAGCTTAGCGGGACAGGCTGGGACTGAAGCTTTCTTT. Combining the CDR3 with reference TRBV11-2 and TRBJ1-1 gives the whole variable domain EAGVAQSPRYKIIEKRQSVAFWCNPISGHATLYWYQQILGQGPKLLIQFQNNGVVDDSQLPKDRFSAERLKGVDSTLKIQPAKLEDSAVYLCASSLAGQAGTEAFFGQGTRLTVV.

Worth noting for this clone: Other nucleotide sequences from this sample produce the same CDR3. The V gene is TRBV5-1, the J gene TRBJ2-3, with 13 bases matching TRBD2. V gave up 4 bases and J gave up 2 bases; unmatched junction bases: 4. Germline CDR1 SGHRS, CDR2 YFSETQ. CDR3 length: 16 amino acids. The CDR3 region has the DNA TGCGCCAGCAGCACGGGACTAGCGGGGTTCACAGATACGCAGTATTTT. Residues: CASSTGLAGFTDTQYF.

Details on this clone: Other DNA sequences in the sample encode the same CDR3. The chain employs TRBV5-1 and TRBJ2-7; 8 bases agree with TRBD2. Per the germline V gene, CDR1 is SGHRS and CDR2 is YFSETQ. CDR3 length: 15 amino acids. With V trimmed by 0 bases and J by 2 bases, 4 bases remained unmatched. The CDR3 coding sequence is TGCGCCAGCAGCTTGGGGCTAGCGGGTCCCTACGAGCAGTACTTC. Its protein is CASSLGLAGPYEQYF. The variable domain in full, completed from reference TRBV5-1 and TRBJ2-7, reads KAGVTQTPRYLIKTRGQQVTLSCSPISGHRSVSWYQQTPGQGLQFLFEYFSETQRNKGNFPGRFSGRQFSNSRSEMNVSTLELGDSALYLCASSLGLAGPYEQYFGPGTRLTVT.